This T cell receptor (beta chain) is drawn from a study of cytomegalovirus exposure and HLA in healthy donors. Findings and limits, study-wide: The likely explanation for a cluster of highly shared sequence variants was sequencing artifact. When analyzed later, the rates of TCR association showed variation by HLA locus, with DRB1 the most and HLA-C the fewest.

CDR1 and CDR2 from the germline V gene are GTSNPN and SVGIG (reference sequence). The CDR3 totals 14 residues. Unmatched junction bases numbered 10, after V lost 4 bases and J lost 6 bases. A multiplex PCR was run with 60 Vbeta primers and 13 Jbeta primers. The assay was immunoSEQ multiplex PCR, and TCRdb's table has in-frame clones only and misses some. The sample carries some 110,000 clones, more than 65% recorded once. Note on this clone: Its antigen is not identified.

While unrecorded immune exposures were likely, the donors were nominally healthy when sampled. The source of this sequence is a woman aged 50 to 65 in good health and CMV-seropositive. The sequenced sample consisted of PBMCs. The rearrangement uses TRBV30 and TRBJ2-5; 8 nucleotides line up with TRBD2. CDR3 amino acids: CAWTRRGERKTQYF. Here the CDR3 DNA reads TGTGCCTGGACGCGGCGGGGGGAACGCAAGACCCAGTACTTC.